The 17 T cell receptor beta chains listed next were all sequenced from one sample in a study of patients and donors after allogeneic stem cell transplantation. In TCRdb, the RT-PCR reads were re-called with MiXCR into one record per CDR3 protein. The top ten hold 25% to 35% of the sample, which has 150,000 to 250,000 distinct CDR3 sequences, around two fifths seen once. Sequenced: blood, either unsorted or a sorted T cell fraction (not recorded which). The receptors here all came from a human donor who was either an allogeneic HSCT recipient or a stem cell or donor lymphocyte infusion donor (not recorded which). It is not recorded whose cells these are; they may come from a transplant donor.

Only a few counts were recorded for this clonotype. V and J are TRBV29-1 and TRBJ1-2; TRBD1 aligns across 10 bases. The ends lost 7 bases at V and 5 bases at J; junction bases unmatched: 10. CDR1 and CDR2 (germline): SQVTM, ANQGSEA. This CDR3 has 14 amino acids. CDR3 in DNA: TGCAGCGCCTACCCGGGACAGGGGACTTATGGCTACACCTTC. It encodes CSAYPGQGTYGYTF. The full variable domain, rest sourced from reference TRBV29-1 and TRBJ1-2, is SAVISQKPSRDICQRGTSLTIQCQVDSQVTMMFWYRQQPGQSLTLIATANQGSEATYESGFVIDKFPISRPNLTFSTLTVSNMSPEDSSIYLCSAYPGQGTYGYTFGSGTRLTVV.

This sequence joins TRBV6-1 and TRBJ1-1, with a tentative D call TRBD1 (6 bases). CDR3 length: 14 residues. V was pared by 5 bases and J by 2 bases, with 12 bases between. Germline loops: CDR1 MNHNS, CDR2 SASEGT. For the CDR3, the DNA is TGTGCCAGCAGTCGACAGGACCTCAACACTGAAGCTTTCTTT. Protein product: CASSRQDLNTEAFF.

The genes are TRBV29-1 and TRBJ2-2; 8 bases match TRBD2. The germline CDR1 and CDR2 sequences are SQVTM and ANQGSEA. The CDR3 runs 14 residues. Germline trimming cut 7 bases from V and 0 bases from J; bases unmatched to any gene: 4. The CDR3 spells CSGTSPTNTGELFF. As DNA, the CDR3 is TGCAGCGGGACTAGCCCAACGAACACCGGGGAGCTGTTTTTT.

The rearrangement links TRBV9 to TRBJ1-4; no definite D call. CDR1 and CDR2 from the germline V gene are SGDLS and YYNGEE. The V end was cut by 2 bases, the J end by 3 bases, with 8 bases between. The CDR3 has 14 residues. The CDR3 reads CASSVWASNEKLFF. CDR3 nucleotides: TGTGCCAGCAGCGTTTGGGCGTCTAATGAAAAACTGTTTTTT.

In its sample, this clonotype was seen a few times. The J gene is TRBJ2-4, the V gene TRBV12-3 or TRBV12-4; the match to TRBD1 covers 9 bases. The V segment lost 6 bases and the J segment 10 bases; nucleotides outside the gene matches: 10. The CDR3 has 14 amino acids. The CDR3 nucleotides read TGTGCCAGCAGATCCGGGACAGGGACCCTAATTCAGTACTTC. It codes for CASRSGTGTLIQYF.

This clonotype came up a few times. V and J are TRBV20-1 and TRBJ1-2; D is unclear. Trimming pared 5 bases from V and 1 base from J, leaving 14 bases between. Germline V CDR1 and CDR2: DFQATT, SNEGSKA (reference sequence). CDR3 size: 14 residues. The CDR3 nucleotides read TGCAGTGCTTACGGACCTCCCCGTAACTATGGCTACACCTTC. The encoded protein is CSAYGPPRNYGYTF.

The rearrangement joins TRBV11-3 to TRBJ2-1; D is possibly TRBD1 or TRBD2 (6 bases each). Germline-derived CDR1 and CDR2 are SGHNT and YENEEA. The germline V and J ends were trimmed by 11 bases and 7 bases, with 21 bases remaining between them. There are 14 residues in the CDR3. The CDR3 sequence is CAGTPGVLRNEQFF. In DNA, the CDR3 is TGTGCCGGGACTCCAGGGGTCTTGAGGAATGAGCAGTTCTTC.

A few counts support this clonotype. This chain connects TRBV6-5 to TRBJ2-7, with D perhaps given as TRBD1 or TRBD2 (5 bases each). Germline V gives CDR1 MNHEY, CDR2 SVGAGI. The CDR3 spans 12 residues. V shed 7 bases and J shed 3 bases, with 10 bases lying between them. DNA for the CDR3: TGTGCCAGCACGGGGCCGAACTACGAGCAGTACTTC. Its translation: CASTGPNYEQYF.

This clonotype was counted only a few times. The genes are TRBV3-1 and TRBJ1-2; 7 bases are a match to TRBD1. Germline loops: CDR1 LGHDT, CDR2 YNNKEL (reference sequence). The CDR3 extends over 18 amino acids. The V segment lost 6 bases and the J segment 4 bases; nucleotides outside the gene matches: 20. The CDR3 here is CASSHQERGLGGLYGYTF. In DNA, the CDR3 is TGTGCCAGCAGTCATCAGGAGAGGGGGCTGGGAGGGCTCTATGGCTACACCTTC.

The gene calls are TRBV12-3 or TRBV12-4 and TRBJ2-7; 8 bases align to TRBD1. The ends lost 3 bases at V and 5 bases at J; junction bases unmatched: 3. The CDR3 loop spans 13 amino acids. The CDR3 region is CASSFNRGDEQYF. CDR3 in DNA: TGTGCCAGCAGTTTCAACAGGGGGGACGAGCAGTACTTC.

CDR3 sequence (DNA): TGCAGCGTTACCGGCGGGAGGGATGAGCAGTTCTTC. Its protein product is CSVTGGRDEQFF. The chain employs TRBV29-1 and TRBJ2-1, with TRBD2 identical over 9 bases. The CDR3 extends over 12 amino acids. Germline V gene data show CDR1 as SQVTM and CDR2 as ANQGSEA. J was trimmed by 8 bases and V by 5 bases; bases with no gene match: 4.

The gene calls are TRBV12-3 or TRBV12-4 and TRBJ2-7, with a weak D call TRBD2 (6 bases). Trimming removed 1 base at V and 3 bases at J, with 10 bases between. CDR3 length: 14 residues. The CDR3 spells CASSLEVADYEQYF. In nucleotides, the CDR3 is TGTGCCAGCAGTTTAGAGGTAGCGGACTACGAGCAGTACTTC.

This clonotype was observed a few times. The rearrangement links TRBV27 to TRBJ2-1; D remains unclear. The CDR3 extends over 13 amino acids. V lost 6 bases and J 4 bases, leaving 10 bases between the germline ends. Germline CDR1 MNHEY, CDR2 SMNVEV (reference sequence). CDR3 DNA: TGTGCCAGCAGCATCGGACGGTACAATGAGCAGTTCTTC. Protein: CASSIGRYNEQFF.

This clonotype was seen just once. The rearrangement joins TRBV3-1 to TRBJ2-1, with 10 bases identical to TRBD2. J gave up 6 bases and V 0 bases, and 11 bases lay outside the gene matches. Germline loops: CDR1 LGHDT, CDR2 YNNKEL (reference sequence). The CDR3 spans 18 residues. The CDR3 DNA reads TGTGCCAGCAGCCAAGACCCCCGGACTAGCGGAGGCGGCAATGAGCAGTTCTTC. Its translation is CASSQDPRTSGGGNEQFF.

The chain links TRBV4-2 to TRBJ2-1; a weak D match, TRBD2 (6 bases). Germline CDR1 is LGHNA and CDR2 is YNFKEQ. V was shortened by 0 bases and J by 2 bases, with 8 bases between the two germline ends. The CDR3 runs to 15 residues. In nucleotides, the CDR3 is TGTGCCAGCAGCCAAGAAGGAGGGCCCTACAATGAGCAGTTCTTC. This sequence encodes CASSQEGGPYNEQFF.

This clonotype was counted only a few times. The rearrangement links TRBV7-9 to TRBJ1-2; 9 nucleotides align to TRBD1. Germline trimming cut 5 bases from V and 4 bases from J; bases unmatched to any gene: 8. The CDR3 has 15 residues. Germline values: CDR1 SEHNR, CDR2 FQNEAQ (reference sequence). As DNA, the CDR3 is TGTGCCAGCAGCCCGAGGACAGGGGATCCCTATGGCTACACCTTC. Protein product: CASSPRTGDPYGYTF.

This chain connects TRBV28 to TRBJ1-2; a possible D gene is TRBD1 (5 bases). Germline CDR1 MDHEN, CDR2 SYDVKM. The CDR3 length is 14 residues. V dropped 8 bases and J dropped 5 bases, with 18 bases sitting between them. Here the CDR3 DNA reads TGTGCCAGCTCAGGGAGGGGCGCGCCTTATGGCTACACCTTC. It yields the protein CASSGRGAPYGYTF.